This T cell receptor (beta chain) is from a study of T cells in Graves' hyperthyroidism and ophthalmopathy. Study-wide findings and caveats: Most thyroid clonotypes with frequency above 0.001 were detected in blood.

A note on this clonotype: Its antigen is unidentified. This may be a read error, as it is one base from a much larger clone.

What was amplified from RNA transcripts were TCR beta CDR3 regions. Initially, a first-round RT-PCR of the TCR CDR3 employed the HTBI primer set. One entry per CDR3 protein results from TCRdb running MiXCR on the multiplex PCR reads. The table has approximately 640,000 distinct CDR3 sequences, roughly 17% seen once. Researchers barred patients who had uncontrolled infection, other autoimmune disease, pregnancy or lactation. This receptor was obtained from a woman aged 30 to 39 with Graves' hyperthyroidism. Sequencing used blood.

CDR3 amino acids: CSARDARQGSTEALF. The DNA of the CDR3 is TGCAGTGCTAGGGATGCGAGACAGGGGAGCACTGAAGCTCTCTTT. V usage is TRBV20-1 and J usage is TRBJ1-1, with 8 bases that match TRBD1. This CDR3 is built from 15 residues. Looked up from germline, CDR1 is DFQATT and CDR2 is SNEGSKA (reference sequence).